This TCR beta chain comes out of a study of shared clonotypes between healthy human individuals. Generated by immunoSEQ multiplex PCR, the TCRdb table keeps only in-frame clones and is missing some. This table has 2 million to 2.5 million clones, 85% to 95% appearing once. General study results and limits: Clonotype sharing among the donors was expected to vary with sequencing depth. Generally, naive subsets (rather than memory subsets) showed larger estimated richness.

Donors comprised healthy HIV-negative adults lacking recent acute infections or vaccinations. This CDR3 has 15 amino acids. V shed 4 bases and J 1 base; nucleotides not matched to a gene: 3. Per the germline V gene, CDR1 is SGHRS and CDR2 is YFSETQ. Details on this clone: The antigen remains unidentified. This sample also contains other DNA sequences that code for the same CDR3.

The specimen sequenced was naive CD4+ T cells from PBMCs. Described subset: CD45RA+ positively selected. The genes are TRBV5-1 and TRBJ2-1, with 9 positions matching TRBD2. This clonotype was sampled from a young man in good health. Some clones in this sample may be carry-over from other donors' samples. The CDR3 reads CASSQLAGSYNEQFF. The CDR3 DNA reads TGCGCCAGCAGCCAACTAGCGGGTTCCTACAATGAGCAGTTCTTC. Full variable domain (outside the CDR3, taken from reference TRBV5-1 and TRBJ2-1): KAGVTQTPRYLIKTRGQQVTLSCSPISGHRSVSWYQQTPGQGLQFLFEYFSETQRNKGNFPGRFSGRQFSNSRSEMNVSTLELGDSALYLCASSQLAGSYNEQFFGPGTRLTVL.